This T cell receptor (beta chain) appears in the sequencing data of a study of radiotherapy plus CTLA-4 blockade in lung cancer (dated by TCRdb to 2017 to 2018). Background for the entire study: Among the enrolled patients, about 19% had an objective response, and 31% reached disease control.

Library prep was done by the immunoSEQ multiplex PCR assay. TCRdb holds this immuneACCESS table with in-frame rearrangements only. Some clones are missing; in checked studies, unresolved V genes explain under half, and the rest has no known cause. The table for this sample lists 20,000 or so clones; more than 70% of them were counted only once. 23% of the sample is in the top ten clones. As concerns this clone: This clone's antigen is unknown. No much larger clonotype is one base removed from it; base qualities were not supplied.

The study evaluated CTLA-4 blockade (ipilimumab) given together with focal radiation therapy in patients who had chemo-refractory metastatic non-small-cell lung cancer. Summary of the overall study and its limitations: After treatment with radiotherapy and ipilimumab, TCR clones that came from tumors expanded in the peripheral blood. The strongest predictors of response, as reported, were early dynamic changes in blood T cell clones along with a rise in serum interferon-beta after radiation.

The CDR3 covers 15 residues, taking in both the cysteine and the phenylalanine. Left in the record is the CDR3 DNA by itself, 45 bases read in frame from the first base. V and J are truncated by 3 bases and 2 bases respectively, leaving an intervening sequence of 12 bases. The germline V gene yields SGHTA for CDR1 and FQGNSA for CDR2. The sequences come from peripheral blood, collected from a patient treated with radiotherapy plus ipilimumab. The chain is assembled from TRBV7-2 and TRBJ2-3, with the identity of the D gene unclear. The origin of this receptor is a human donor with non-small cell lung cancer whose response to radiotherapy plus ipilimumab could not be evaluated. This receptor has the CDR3 CASSFSGGYTDTQYF. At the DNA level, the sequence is TGTGCCAGCAGCTTCTCCGGCGGATACACAGATACGCAGTATTTT.